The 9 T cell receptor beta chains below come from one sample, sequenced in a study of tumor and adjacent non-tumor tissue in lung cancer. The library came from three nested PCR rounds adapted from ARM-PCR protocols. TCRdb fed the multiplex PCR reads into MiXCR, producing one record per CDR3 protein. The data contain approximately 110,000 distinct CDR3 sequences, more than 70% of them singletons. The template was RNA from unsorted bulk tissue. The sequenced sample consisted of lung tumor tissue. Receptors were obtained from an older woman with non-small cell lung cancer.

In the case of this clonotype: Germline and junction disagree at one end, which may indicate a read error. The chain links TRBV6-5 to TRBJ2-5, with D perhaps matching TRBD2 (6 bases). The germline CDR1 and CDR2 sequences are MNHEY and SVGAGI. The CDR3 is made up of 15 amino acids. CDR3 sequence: CTSSYSGRGGETEYF. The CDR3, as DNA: TGTACCAGCAGTTACTCAGGGCGGGGAGGAGAGACCGAGTACTTC.

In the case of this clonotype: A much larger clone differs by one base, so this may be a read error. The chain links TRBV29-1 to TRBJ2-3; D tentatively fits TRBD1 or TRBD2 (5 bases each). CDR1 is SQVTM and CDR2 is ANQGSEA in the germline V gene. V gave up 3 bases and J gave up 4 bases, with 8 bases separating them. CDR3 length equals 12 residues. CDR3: CSVEQGADTQYF. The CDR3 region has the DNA TGCAGCGTTGAGCAGGGAGCAGATACGCAGTATTTT.

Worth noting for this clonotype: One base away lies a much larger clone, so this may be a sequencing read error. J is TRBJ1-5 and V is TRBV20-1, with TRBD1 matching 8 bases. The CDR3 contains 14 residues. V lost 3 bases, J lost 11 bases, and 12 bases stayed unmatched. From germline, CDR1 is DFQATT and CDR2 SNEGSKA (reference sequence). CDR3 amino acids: CSASPSTGDEAQHF. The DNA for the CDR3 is TGCAGTGCTAGCCCCTCGACAGGGGATGAAGCCCAGCATTTT.

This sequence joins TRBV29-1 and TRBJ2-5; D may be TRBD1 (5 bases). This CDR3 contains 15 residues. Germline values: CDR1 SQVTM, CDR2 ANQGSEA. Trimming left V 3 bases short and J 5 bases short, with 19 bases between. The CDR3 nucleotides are TGCAGCGTTGAGGGGTGCACAGGAGATTGGGAGACCCAGTACTTC. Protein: CSVEGCTGDWETQYF.

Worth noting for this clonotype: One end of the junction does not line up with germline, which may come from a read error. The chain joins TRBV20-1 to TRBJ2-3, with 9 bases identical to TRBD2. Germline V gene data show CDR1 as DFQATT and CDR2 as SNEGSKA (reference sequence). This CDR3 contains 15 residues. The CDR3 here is CSATMGLAGADTQYF. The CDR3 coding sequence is TGCAGTGCTACAATGGGACTAGCTGGAGCAGATACACAGTATTTT.

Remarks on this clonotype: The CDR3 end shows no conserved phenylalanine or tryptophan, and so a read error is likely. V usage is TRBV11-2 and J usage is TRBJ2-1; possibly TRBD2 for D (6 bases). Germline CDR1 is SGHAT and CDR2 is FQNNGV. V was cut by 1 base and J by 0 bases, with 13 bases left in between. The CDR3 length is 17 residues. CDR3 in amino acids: CASSLVYGGSSYNEQFL. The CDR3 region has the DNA TGTGCCAGCAGCTTAGTGTACGGGGGTAGCTCCTACAATGAGCAGTTCTTA.

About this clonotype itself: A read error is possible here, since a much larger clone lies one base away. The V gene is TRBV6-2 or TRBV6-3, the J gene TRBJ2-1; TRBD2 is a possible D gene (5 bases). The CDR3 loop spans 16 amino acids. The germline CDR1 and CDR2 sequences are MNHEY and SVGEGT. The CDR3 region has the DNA TGTACCAGCAGCTCACCCCCTAGCAAGGAAATCCATGAGCAGTTCTTC. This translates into CTSSSPPSKEIHEQFF.

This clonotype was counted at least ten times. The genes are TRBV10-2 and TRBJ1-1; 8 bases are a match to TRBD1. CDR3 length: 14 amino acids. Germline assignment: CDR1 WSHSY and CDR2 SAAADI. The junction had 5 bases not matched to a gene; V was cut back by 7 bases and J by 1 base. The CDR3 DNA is TGCGCCAGCACCGACAGGGGAGGGAACACTGAAGCTTTCTTT. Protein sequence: CASTDRGGNTEAFF.

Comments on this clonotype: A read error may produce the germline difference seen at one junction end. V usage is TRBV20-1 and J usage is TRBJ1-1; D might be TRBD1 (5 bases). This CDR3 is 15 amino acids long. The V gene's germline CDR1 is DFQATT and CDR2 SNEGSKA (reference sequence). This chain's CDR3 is CSARGFRASNAEAFF. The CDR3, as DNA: TGCAGTGCTAGAGGTTTCAGGGCCTCGAACGCTGAAGCTTTCTTT.